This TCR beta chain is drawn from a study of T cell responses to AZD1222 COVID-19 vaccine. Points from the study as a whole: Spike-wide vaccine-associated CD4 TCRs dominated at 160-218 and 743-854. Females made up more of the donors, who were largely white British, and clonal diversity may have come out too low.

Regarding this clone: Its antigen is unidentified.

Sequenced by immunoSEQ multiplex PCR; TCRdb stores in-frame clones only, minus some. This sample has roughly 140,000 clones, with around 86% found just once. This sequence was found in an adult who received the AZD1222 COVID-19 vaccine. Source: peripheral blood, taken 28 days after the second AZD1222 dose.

The CDR3 loop reads CAVYRGKGGYTF. The CDR3 DNA reads TGTGCCGTTTATCGCGGGAAGGGTGGCTACACCTTC. The V call is TRBV28, the J call TRBJ1-2; D unclear. The CDR3 spans 12 residues. V was pared by 11 bases and J by 7 bases, with 17 bases between. CDR1 MDHEN and CDR2 SYDVKM come from the germline V gene.